Listed below are T cell receptor beta chains from one sample, sequenced in a study of T-cell memory formation after mild COVID-19. TCRdb reprocessed the 5' RACE reads with MiXCR, giving one entry per CDR3 protein. The table includes some 180,000 distinct CDR3 sequences, under 20% detected once. The sample comprised PBMCs or a T cell subset sorted from them (not recorded which). The receptors shown here come from a man in his late teens or twenties who had mild COVID-19 (a few samples of this study predate the infection). Cell type and time point are not known. CDR3s include the opening cysteine and the closing phenylalanine or tryptophan. The order of the fields is V gene, clone size, D gene, J gene, CDR3 protein, CDR3 DNA. The D gene is left open where the match is weak. Size is omitted from some rows. Given values are once, few, many or a class for expanded clones.

TRBV21-1	few	-	TRBJ1-5	CASSKNESQHF	TGTGCCAGCAGCAAAAATGAATCCCAGCATTTT
TRBV12-3/TRBV12-4	-	-	TRBJ2-2	CASGPYTGELFF	TGTGCCAGTGGACCTTACACCGGGGAGCTGTTTTTT
TRBV5-1	-	-	TRBJ2-7	CASSLDGYYEQYF	TGCGCCAGCAGCTTGGACGGCTACTACGAGCAGTACTTC
TRBV20-1	few	-	TRBJ1-5	CSASQAGSLTPQHF	TGCAGTGCTAGCCAGGCCGGCTCCTTAACGCCCCAGCATTTT
TRBV4-2	-	TRBD1	TRBJ1-5	CASSQEAGTGNQPQHF	TGTGCCAGCAGCCAAGAAGCCGGGACAGGGAATCAGCCCCAGCATTTT
TRBV5-1	-	-	TRBJ2-3	CASSLFSGTPGADTQYF	TGCGCCAGCAGCTTGTTCTCGGGCACCCCAGGGGCGGATACGCAGTATTTT
TRBV20-1	few	TRBD1	TRBJ1-2	CSASDRGLRGYTF	TGCAGTGCTAGCGACAGGGGTTTAAGAGGCTACACCTTC
TRBV12-3/TRBV12-4	few	-	TRBJ1-3	CASSQGHSSGNTIYF	TGTGCCAGCAGTCAGGGACACAGCTCTGGAAACACCATATATTTT
TRBV4-3	few	-	TRBJ1-3	CASSQALPGAYSGNTIYF	TGCGCCAGCAGCCAAGCCTTGCCGGGGGCTTACTCTGGAAACACCATATATTTT
TRBV3-1	few	-	TRBJ1-2	CASSLMTNYGYTF	TGTGCCAGCAGCCTCATGACGAACTATGGCTACACCTTC
TRBV12-3/TRBV12-4	-	-	TRBJ2-2	CASLESPNTGELFF	TGTGCCAGCCTAGAGAGCCCGAACACCGGGGAGCTGTTTTTT
TRBV7-9	-	-	TRBJ1-3	CASSLRESGNTIYF	TGTGCCAGCAGCTTAAGAGAATCTGGAAACACCATATATTTT
TRBV20-1	few	-	TRBJ1-1	CSTQRGVNTEAFF	TGCAGTACACAGAGGGGAGTTAACACTGAAGCTTTCTTT
TRBV7-2	-	TRBD1	TRBJ2-7	CASSERQGAIDEQYF	TGTGCCAGCAGCGAAAGACAGGGGGCAATCGACGAGCAGTACTTC
TRBV3-1	few	-	TRBJ2-1	CASSQTALPVFF	TGTGCCAGCAGCCAAACAGCCCTACCCGTGTTCTTC
TRBV6-6	few	-	TRBJ1-6	CASSYWERTGLHF	TGTGCCAGCAGTTACTGGGAGCGAACAGGCCTCCACTTT
TRBV25-1	few	-	TRBJ2-5	CASSVARTETQYF	TGTGCCAGCAGTGTCGCCAGGACAGAGACCCAGTACTTC
TRBV12-3/TRBV12-4	-	-	TRBJ1-5	CASSLAAGDQPQHF	TGTGCCAGCAGTTTAGCTGCGGGGGATCAGCCCCAGCATTTT
TRBV5-4	few	TRBD1	TRBJ2-1	CASSWGRDRGNEQFF	TGTGCCAGCAGCTGGGGCCGGGACAGGGGCAATGAGCAGTTCTTC
TRBV6-5	many	TRBD1	TRBJ1-2	CASSSGQIYGYTF	TGTGCCAGCAGTTCGGGACAGATCTATGGCTACACCTTC
TRBV11-2	many	-	TRBJ2-1	CASSLGGTPYNEQFF	TGTGCCAGCAGCTTAGGCGGGACCCCTTACAATGAGCAGTTCTTC
TRBV10-3	-	-	TRBJ2-5	CAISEGLRGGQETQYF	TGTGCCATCAGTGAGGGGTTGCGAGGGGGGCAAGAGACCCAGTACTTC
TRBV7-9	few	-	TRBJ2-1	CASSGVVQAGRIPNEQFF	TGTGCCAGCAGCGGTGTCGTTCAGGCAGGGAGGATACCCAATGAGCAGTTCTTC
TRBV5-1	-	TRBD2	TRBJ2-1	CASSPGGTLNYEQFF	TGCGCCAGCAGCCCGGGGGGGACTCTAAACTATGAGCAGTTCTTC
TRBV7-9	-	TRBD1	TRBJ1-6	CASSFDRATNSPLHF	TGTGCCAGCAGCTTCGACAGGGCAACCAATTCACCCCTCCACTTT
TRBV6-2/TRBV6-3	-	-	TRBJ2-2	CASTTVNTGELFF	TGTGCCAGCACGACTGTGAACACCGGGGAGCTGTTTTTT
TRBV9	-	TRBD1	TRBJ1-6	CASQGVRGTFSSPLHF	TGTGCCAGCCAGGGGGTTCGGGGGACCTTCAGCTCACCCCTCCACTTT
TRBV7-2	-	-	TRBJ1-4	CASSSQTKKLFF	TGTGCCAGCAGCTCCCAGACTAAAAAACTGTTTTTT
TRBV5-1	-	TRBD2	TRBJ2-5	CASSPSSGGPGETQYF	TGCGCCAGCAGCCCGAGTAGCGGGGGCCCCGGAGAGACCCAGTACTTC
TRBV7-2	once	TRBD1	TRBJ2-7	CASSFPDRGRFEQYF	TGTGCCAGCAGCTTCCCGGACAGGGGAAGGTTCGAGCAGTACTTC
TRBV3-1	few	TRBD2	TRBJ2-5	CASRTGLAGGPDQYF	TGTGCCAGCAGAACCGGACTAGCGGGGGGGCCGGACCAGTACTTC
TRBV12-3/TRBV12-4	few	TRBD2	TRBJ2-5	CASSLQRGGAQYF	TGTGCCAGCAGTTTACAGCGGGGGGGCGCCCAGTACTTC
TRBV5-1	-	-	TRBJ2-7	CASSRRTDDPSYEQYF	TGCGCCAGCAGCCGAAGGACAGACGATCCATCCTACGAGCAGTACTTC
TRBV5-1	-	TRBD2	TRBJ2-5	CASSLGLASRQETQYF	TGCGCCAGCAGCTTGGGACTAGCGTCGAGGCAAGAGACCCAGTACTTC
TRBV5-1	few	TRBD1	TRBJ2-3	CASSTNPPGQGSTDTQYF	TGCGCCAGCAGCACAAACCCTCCGGGACAGGGAAGCACAGATACGCAGTATTTT
TRBV10-3	few	-	TRBJ1-5	CAISITKYQPQHF	TGTGCCATCAGTATCACCAAATATCAGCCCCAGCATTTT
TRBV5-1	-	-	TRBJ1-6	CASSQPGGNSPLHF	TGCGCCAGCAGCCAACCCGGGGGTAATTCACCCCTCCACTTT
TRBV15	-	-	TRBJ2-5	CATSSDTNKETQYF	TGTGCCACCAGCAGCGACACGAACAAGGAGACCCAGTACTTC
TRBV5-1	few	-	TRBJ2-5	CASSLAGSEETQYF	TGCGCCAGCAGCTTGGCTGGGTCGGAGGAGACCCAGTACTTC
TRBV11-2	-	-	TRBJ2-5	CASSLNTGSETQYF	TGTGCCAGCAGCTTAAACACAGGGTCCGAGACCCAGTACTTC
TRBV5-1	many	-	TRBJ1-3	CASSEQGPGNTIYF	TGCGCCAGCAGCGAACAGGGACCCGGAAACACCATATATTTT